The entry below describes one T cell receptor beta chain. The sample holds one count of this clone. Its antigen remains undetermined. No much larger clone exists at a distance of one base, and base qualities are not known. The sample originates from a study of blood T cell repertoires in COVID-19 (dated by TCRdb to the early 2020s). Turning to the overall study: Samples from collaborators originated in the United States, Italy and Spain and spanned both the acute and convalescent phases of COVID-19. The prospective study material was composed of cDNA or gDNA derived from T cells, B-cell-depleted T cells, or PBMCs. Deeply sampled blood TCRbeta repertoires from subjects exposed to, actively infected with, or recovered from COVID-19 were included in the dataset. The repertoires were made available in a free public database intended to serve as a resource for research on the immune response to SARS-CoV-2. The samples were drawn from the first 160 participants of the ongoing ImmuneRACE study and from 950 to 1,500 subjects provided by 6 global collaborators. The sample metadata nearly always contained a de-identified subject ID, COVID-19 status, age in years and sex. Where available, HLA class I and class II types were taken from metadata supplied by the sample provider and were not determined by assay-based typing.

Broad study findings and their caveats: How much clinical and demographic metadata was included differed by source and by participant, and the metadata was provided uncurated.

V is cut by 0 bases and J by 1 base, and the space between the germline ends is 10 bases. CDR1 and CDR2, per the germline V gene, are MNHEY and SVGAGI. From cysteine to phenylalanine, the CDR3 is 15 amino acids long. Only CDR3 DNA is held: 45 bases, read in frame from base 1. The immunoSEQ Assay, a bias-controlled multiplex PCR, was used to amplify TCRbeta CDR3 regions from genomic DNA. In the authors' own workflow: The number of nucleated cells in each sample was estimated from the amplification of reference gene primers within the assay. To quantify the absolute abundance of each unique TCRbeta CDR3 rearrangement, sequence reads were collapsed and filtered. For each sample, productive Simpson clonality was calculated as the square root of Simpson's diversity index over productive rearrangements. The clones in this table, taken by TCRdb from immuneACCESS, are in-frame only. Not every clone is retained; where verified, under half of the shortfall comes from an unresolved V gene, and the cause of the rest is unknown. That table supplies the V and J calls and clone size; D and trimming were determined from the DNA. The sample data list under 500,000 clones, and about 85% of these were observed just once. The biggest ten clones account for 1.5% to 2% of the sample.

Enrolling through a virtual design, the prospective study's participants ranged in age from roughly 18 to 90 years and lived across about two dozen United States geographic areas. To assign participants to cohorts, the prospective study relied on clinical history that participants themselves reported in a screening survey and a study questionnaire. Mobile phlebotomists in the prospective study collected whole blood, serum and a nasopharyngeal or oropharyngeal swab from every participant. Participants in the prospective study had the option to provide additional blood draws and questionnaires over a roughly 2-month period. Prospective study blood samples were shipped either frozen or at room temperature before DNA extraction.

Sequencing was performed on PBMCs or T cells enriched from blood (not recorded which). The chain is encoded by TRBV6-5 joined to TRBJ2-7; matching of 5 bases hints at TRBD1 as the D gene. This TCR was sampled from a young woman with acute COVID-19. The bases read TGTGCCAGCAGTTACTCGATCTCAGGGTCCTACGAGCAGTACTTC. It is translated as CASSYSISGSYEQYF.